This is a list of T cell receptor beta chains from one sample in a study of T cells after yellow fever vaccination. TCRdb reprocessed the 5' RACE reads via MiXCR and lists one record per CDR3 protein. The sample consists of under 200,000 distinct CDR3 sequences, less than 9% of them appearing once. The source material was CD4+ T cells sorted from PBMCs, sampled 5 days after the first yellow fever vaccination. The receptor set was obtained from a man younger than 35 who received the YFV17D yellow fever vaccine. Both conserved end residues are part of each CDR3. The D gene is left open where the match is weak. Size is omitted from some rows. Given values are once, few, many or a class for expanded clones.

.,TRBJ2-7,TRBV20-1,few,TGCAGTGCTACCTCTGGGGCCCCCGCCTACGAGCAGTACTTC,CSATSGAPAYEQYF
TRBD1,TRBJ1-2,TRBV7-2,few,TGTGCCAGCAGCTCATACAGGGGGGAGGACTATGGCTACACCTTC,CASSSYRGEDYGYTF
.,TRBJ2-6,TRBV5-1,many,TGCGCCAGCAGTCAAAATCAGGGTTCAGGGGCCAACGTCCTGACTTTC,CASSQNQGSGANVLTF
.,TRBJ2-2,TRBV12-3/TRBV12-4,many,TGTGCCAGCAGCTTTTTTTCCGGGTCATTTACCGGGGAGCTGTTTTTT,CASSFFSGSFTGELFF
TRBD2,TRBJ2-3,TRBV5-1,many,TGCGCCAGCAGCCCCCAACCAGCGGGGGGTACGACAGATACGCAGTATTTT,CASSPQPAGGTTDTQYF
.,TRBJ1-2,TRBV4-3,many,TGCGCCAGCAGCCAAGAATACGAGTATGTCTATGGCTACACCTTC,CASSQEYEYVYGYTF
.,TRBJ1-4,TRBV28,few,TGTGCCAGCAGCCTTGCGGGCGACAGCCTTAATGAAAAACTGTTTTTT,CASSLAGDSLNEKLFF
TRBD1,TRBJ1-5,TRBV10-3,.,TGTGCCATCAGTGTAGGGCAGAATGGGGGCGGACAGGGGCCCCAGCATTTT,CAISVGQNGGGQGPQHF
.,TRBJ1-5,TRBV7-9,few,TGTGCCAGCAGCTTAGGGTCAGATAGCAATCAGCCCCAGCATTTT,CASSLGSDSNQPQHF
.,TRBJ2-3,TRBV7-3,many,TGTGCCAGCAGCCCTTTGACCGGCACAGATACGCAGTATTTT,CASSPLTGTDTQYF
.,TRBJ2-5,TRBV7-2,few,TGTGCCAGCAGCGCCAGAGCTGAAGAGACCCAGTACTTC,CASSARAEETQYF
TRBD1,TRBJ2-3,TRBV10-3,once,TGTGCCATCAGCCGACAGGGAGAGGCAGATACGCAGTATTTT,CAISRQGEADTQYF
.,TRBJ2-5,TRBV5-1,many,TGCGCCAGCAGCTGGACGGGGAGTGAGGAGACCCAGTACTTC,CASSWTGSEETQYF
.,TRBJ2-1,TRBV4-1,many,TGCGCCAGCAGCCAAGGTAGAGGGGAGGCTGGGAAGTTCTTC,CASSQGRGEAGKFF
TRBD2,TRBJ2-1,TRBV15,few,TGTGCCACCAGCAGAGGCGGGGGGGCCTTTGAGCAGTTCTTC,CATSRGGGAFEQFF
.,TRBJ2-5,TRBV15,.,TGTGCCACCAGCAGGGACTCCACGACCCAGTACTTC,CATSRDSTTQYF
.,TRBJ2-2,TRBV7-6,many,TGTGCCAGCAGCCGCAGTCAGTTGGGCACCACGAACACCGGGGAGCTGTTTTTT,CASSRSQLGTTNTGELFF
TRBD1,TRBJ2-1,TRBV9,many,TGTGCCAGCAGCGTCCTTCCGGGACAGCTCTTGGGTGGTAATGAGCAGTTCTTC,CASSVLPGQLLGGNEQFF
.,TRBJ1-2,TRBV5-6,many,TGTGCCAGCAGATCCGGGCTACCCGTGCGGGGCTACACCTTC,CASRSGLPVRGYTF
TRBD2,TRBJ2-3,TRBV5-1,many,TGCGCCAGCAGCTTTACGGGGACTAGCGGCGGCACAGATACGCAGTATTTT,CASSFTGTSGGTDTQYF
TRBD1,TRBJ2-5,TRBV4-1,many,TGCGCCAGCAGCCAAGGGCCGCGGGACAGGGGGAAAGAGACCCAGTACTTC,CASSQGPRDRGKETQYF
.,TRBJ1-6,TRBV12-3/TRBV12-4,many,TGTGCCAGCAGTTTTGGGCGCCGAGGATCACCCCTCCACTTT,CASSFGRRGSPLHF
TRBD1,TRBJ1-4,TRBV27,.,TGTGCCAGCAGTTCCTTCGGACAGGGGGATGTTAATGAAAAACTGTTTTTT,CASSSFGQGDVNEKLFF
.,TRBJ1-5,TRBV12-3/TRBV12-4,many,TGTGCCAGCAGCCCCGGGGGGGGGAGCAATCAGCCCCAGCATTTT,CASSPGGGSNQPQHF
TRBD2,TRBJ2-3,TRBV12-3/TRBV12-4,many,TGTGCCAGCAGCCGCCGCGCTAGCGGCTTCACAGATACGCAGTATTTT,CASSRRASGFTDTQYF
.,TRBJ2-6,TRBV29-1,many,TGCAGCGTAGCCATAGCATCTGGGGCCAACGTCCTGACTTTC,CSVAIASGANVLTF
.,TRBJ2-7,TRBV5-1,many,TGCGCCAGCAGCGGGATGACACAGGGCACAAGCTCCTACGAGCAGTACTTC,CASSGMTQGTSSYEQYF
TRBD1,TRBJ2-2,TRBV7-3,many,TGTGCCAGCAGCTTGACAGGGGGCAACACCGGGGAGCTGTTTTTT,CASSLTGGNTGELFF
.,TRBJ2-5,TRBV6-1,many,TGTGCCAGCACCCCCAGGGGCGGAACCCCAGAGACCCAGTACTTC,CASTPRGGTPETQYF
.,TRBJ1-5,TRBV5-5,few,TGTGCCAGCTCGGGCGGCCCGGATCAGCCCCAGCATTTT,CASSGGPDQPQHF
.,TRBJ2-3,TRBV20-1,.,TGCAGTGCTATGGAAGCGGGTCGGGCAGATACGCAGTATTTT,CSAMEAGRADTQYF
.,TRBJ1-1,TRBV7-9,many,TGTGCCAGCAGCCTCTCTGGGTGGCGCGCTGAAGCTTTCTTT,CASSLSGWRAEAFF
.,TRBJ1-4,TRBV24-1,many,TGTGCCACCAGTGATACAACAACTAATGAAAAACTGTTTTTT,CATSDTTTNEKLFF
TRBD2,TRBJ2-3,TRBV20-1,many,TGCAGTGCTAGAGGGGATCTAGCGGGGGGGCTTCCAGATACGCAGTATTTT,CSARGDLAGGLPDTQYF
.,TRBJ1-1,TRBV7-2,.,TGTGCCAGCACCCTTATACTTTTGGAGGGCACTGAAGCTTTCTTT,CASTLILLEGTEAFF
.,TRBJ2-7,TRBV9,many,TGTGCCAGCAGCGTAGGGGGGCCCCACGAGCAGTACTTC,CASSVGGPHEQYF
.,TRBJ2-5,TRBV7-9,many,TGTGCCAGCAGCTTACAACAAGAGACCCAGTACTTC,CASSLQQETQYF
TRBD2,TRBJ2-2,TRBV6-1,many,TGTGCCAGCAGAATAGCGGGGACGAACACCGGGGAGCTGTTTTTT,CASRIAGTNTGELFF
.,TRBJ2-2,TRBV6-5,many,TGTGCCAGCAGTTACGACATACCACATCCGTTGACCGGGGAGCTGTTTTTT,CASSYDIPHPLTGELFF
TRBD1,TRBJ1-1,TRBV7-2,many,TGTGCCAGCAGCCCCCGCCGGACAGGGAATGAATGGAGGACTGAAGCTTTCTTT,CASSPRRTGNEWRTEAFF
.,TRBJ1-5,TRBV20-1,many,TGCAGTGCTAGATCGGGACCCCCCGATCAGCCCCAGCATTTT,CSARSGPPDQPQHF
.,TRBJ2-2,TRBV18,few,TGTGCCAGCTCACCTTGGACGGCGAACACCGGGGAGCTGTTTTTT,CASSPWTANTGELFF
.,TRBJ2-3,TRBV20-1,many,TGCAGTGCCGAATGGCGGGGAGGAGATACGCAGTATTTT,CSAEWRGGDTQYF
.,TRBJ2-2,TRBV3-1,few,TGTGCCAGCAACGCTGGCGGGGAGCTGTTTTTT,CASNAGGELFF
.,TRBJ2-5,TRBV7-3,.,TGTGCCAGCAGCTTCAGGGGATCTAAAGAGACCCAGTACTTC,CASSFRGSKETQYF
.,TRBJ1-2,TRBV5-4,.,TGTGCCAGCAGCTTGGGGGCTGTTCCGTATGGCTACACCTTC,CASSLGAVPYGYTF
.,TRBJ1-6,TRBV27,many,TGTGCCAGCAGTTCAAGCCGGTATAATTCACCCCTCCACTTT,CASSSSRYNSPLHF
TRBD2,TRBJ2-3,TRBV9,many,TGTGCCAGCAGCGTCCGGGGGACTAGCGGGGTTGATACGCAGTATTTT,CASSVRGTSGVDTQYF
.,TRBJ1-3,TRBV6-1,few,TGTGCCAGCAGGGACCGTCAAGCCTCTGGAAACACCATATATTTT,CASRDRQASGNTIYF
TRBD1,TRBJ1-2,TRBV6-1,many,TGTGCCAGCAGCTTCCGGGACAGGGCATATGGCTACACCTTC,CASSFRDRAYGYTF
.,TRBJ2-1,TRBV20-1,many,TGCAGTGGGAAGAGGGGCACCTACAATGAGCAGTTCTTC,CSGKRGTYNEQFF
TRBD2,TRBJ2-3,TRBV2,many,TGTGCCAGCCGTAGCGGGGGGGACACAGATACGCAGTATTTT,CASRSGGDTDTQYF
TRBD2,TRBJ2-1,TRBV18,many,TGTGCCAGCTCACCACCCGGGACTAGCTTCAATGAGCAGTTCTTC,CASSPPGTSFNEQFF